Presented here are 24 T cell receptor beta chains from one specimen sequenced in a study of response to subunit inactivated influenza vaccine. One entry per CDR3 protein results from TCRdb running MiXCR on the RT-PCR reads. Altogether about 610,000 distinct CDR3 sequences are present, 12% to 15% being singletons, with the ten largest covering over 8.5%. Sequenced here: PBMCs from blood, sampled roughly 13 days after vaccination. The origin of the receptors is a man in his forties or fifties who received an inactivated influenza vaccine.

This clonotype has just a few counts. The chain employs TRBV7-8 and TRBJ2-3, with D possibly TRBD2 on 7 matching bases. The CDR3 has 18 residues. V was cut by 2 bases and J by 1 base, with 19 bases left in between. Germline V CDR1 and CDR2: SGHVS, FQNEAQ. DNA for the CDR3: TGTGCCAGCAGCTTACGAGCGGGGCTAGGGGGGGGCACAGATACGCAGTATTTT. Translation: CASSLRAGLGGGTDTQYF. Based on the CDR3 plus reference TRBV7-8 and TRBJ2-3, the full variable domain is GAGVSQSPRYKVAKRGQDVALRCDPISGHVSLFWYQQALGQGPEFLTYFQNEAQLDKSGLPSDRFFAERPEGSVSTLKIQRTQQEDSAVYLCASSLRAGLGGGTDTQYFGPGTRLTVL.

The rearrangement uses TRBV6-1 and TRBJ2-2, with D unclear. The V gene lost 6 bases and the J gene lost 4 bases, with 12 bases spanning the gap. The CDR3 extends over 14 amino acids. The germline V gene encodes CDR1 MNHNS and CDR2 SASEGT. The CDR3 DNA reads TGTGCCAGCAGCTTTGAACACTCCACCGGGGAGCTGTTTTTT. Residues: CASSFEHSTGELFF.

This clonotype was recorded once. This chain uses TRBV7-2 with TRBJ2-1, with TRBD2 matching over 15 bases. This CDR3 region has 16 residues. The germline CDR1 and CDR2 sequences are SGHTA and FQGNSA. Germline trimming cut 5 bases from V and 9 bases from J; bases unmatched to any gene: 8. CDR3 bases: TGTGCCAGCAGCCCCCGGACTAGCGGGGGGGCCTCTGAGCAGTTCTTC. This codes for CASSPRTSGGASEQFF.

There are a few counts of this clonotype. The rearrangement uses TRBV29-1 and TRBJ2-7, with 7 nucleotides matching TRBD2. V gave up 4 bases and J gave up 0 bases; unmatched junction bases: 6. Germline V gene data show CDR1 as SQVTM and CDR2 as ANQGSEA. The CDR3 is made up of 14 amino acids. This CDR3 reads CSVAKRGHSYEQYF. DNA of the CDR3: TGCAGCGTTGCAAAGCGGGGCCACTCCTACGAGCAGTACTTC.

Only a few counts were recorded for this clonotype. An end of the junction differs from the germline gene, which may be a read error. The J gene is TRBJ1-1, the V gene TRBV10-3, with 7 nucleotides matching TRBD1. CDR3 size: 13 residues. The germline V gene encodes CDR1 ENHRY and CDR2 SYGVKD. CDR3 sequence: CAINEGASTEAFF. The DNA for the CDR3 is TGTGCCATCAATGAGGGGGCGAGTACTGAAGCTTTCTTT.

This clonotype was observed a few times. The chain couples TRBV20-1 to TRBJ2-1, with 9 bases matching TRBD1. There are 13 residues in the CDR3. Losses at the gene ends were 8 bases for V and 6 bases for J; bases not matched to a gene: 8. The germline gives CDR1 DFQATT, CDR2 SNEGSKA (reference sequence). The CDR3 here is CSLPGQGSNEQFF. DNA of the CDR3: TGCAGTTTACCGGGACAGGGATCCAATGAGCAGTTCTTC.

This clonotype was seen a few times. The V call is TRBV29-1, the J call TRBJ2-2, with D unresolved. CDR1 is SQVTM, CDR2 ANQGSEA, per germline. The CDR3 covers 14 residues. V was trimmed by 4 bases and J by 6 bases, leaving 15 bases between them. The CDR3 loop is CSVAGRSQPGELFF. As DNA, the CDR3 is TGCAGCGTTGCGGGCCGCTCCCAGCCCGGGGAGCTGTTTTTT.

This clonotype was counted a few times. This chain uses TRBV5-1 with TRBJ2-2; 13 nucleotides match TRBD2. Trimming at V came to 4 bases and at J to 3 bases, leaving 15 bases not matched to a gene. This CDR3 is built from 20 residues. CDR1 and CDR2 (germline): SGHRS, YFSETQ. The CDR3 bases are TGCGCCAGCAGCCGGGAACGGACTAGCGGGGGCCGAATACACACCGGGGAGCTGTTTTTT. Protein product: CASSRERTSGGRIHTGELFF.

The V call is TRBV20-1, the J call TRBJ2-1; D could derive from TRBD1 or TRBD2 (9 bases each). The CDR3 length is 15 residues. Germline loops: CDR1 DFQATT, CDR2 SNEGSKA (reference sequence). The germline V and J ends were trimmed by 5 bases and 4 bases, with 18 bases remaining between them. CDR3 amino acids: CSAGRGGTGYNEQFF. The CDR3 DNA reads as TGCAGTGCTGGGCGGGGGGGGACAGGGTACAATGAGCAGTTCTTC.

In this sample, this clonotype turned up a few times. For the CDR3, the DNA is TGTGCCAGCAGGGGGACTAGCGGGGGAAAAGAGACCCAGTACTTC. This encodes CASRGTSGGKETQYF. The rearrangement links TRBV7-6 to TRBJ2-5; 14 bases agree with TRBD2. This CDR3 is built from 15 residues. The ends lost 6 bases at V and 3 bases at J; junction bases unmatched: 3. From germline, CDR1 is SGHVS and CDR2 FNYEAQ.

The V and J genes are TRBV7-8 and TRBJ2-3, with D perhaps matching TRBD1 or TRBD2 (5 bases each). V was trimmed by 4 bases and J by 0 bases, leaving 14 bases between them. This CDR3 has 16 residues. Germline V gene sequence: CDR1 SGHVS, CDR2 FQNEAQ. CDR3 coding DNA: TGTGCCAGCAGCTACCGGGACGGAATTAGCACAGATACGCAGTATTTT. The encoded protein is CASSYRDGISTDTQYF.

The V gene is TRBV6-2 or TRBV6-3, the J gene TRBJ2-1; TRBD1 or TRBD2 may be the D gene (6 bases each). CDR3 length: 20 amino acids. Trimming took off 4 bases at V and 7 bases at J, with 32 bases between the two ends. In germline, CDR1 is MNHEY, CDR2 SVGEGT. The CDR3 region has the DNA TGTGCCAGCAGTTTCTCAGGCCCTCTTCGTTCGCTTGGAGGGGGAAATGAGCAGTTCTTC. Its protein is CASSFSGPLRSLGGGNEQFF.

This clonotype was seen a handful of times. J is TRBJ2-7 and V is TRBV12-3 or TRBV12-4; D not certain. The V gene lost 5 bases and the J gene lost 3 bases, with 11 bases spanning the gap. The CDR3 consists of 13 residues. The CDR3 reads CASSIGPNYEQYF. In nucleotides, the CDR3 is TGTGCCAGCAGTATCGGACCAAACTACGAGCAGTACTTC.

This clonotype has more than one count but fewer than ten. The V and J genes are TRBV6-1 and TRBJ1-1; 8 nucleotides match TRBD1. The CDR3 sequence is 15 residues long. Germline V gives CDR1 MNHNS, CDR2 SASEGT. Germline trimming cut 5 bases from V and 3 bases from J; bases unmatched to any gene: 8. CDR3 loop: CASSTGQGRDTEAFF. The CDR3 DNA follows: TGTGCCAGCAGTACCGGACAGGGACGGGACACTGAAGCTTTCTTT.

This clonotype was counted once. The rearrangement links TRBV5-1 to TRBJ2-5; the match to TRBD1 covers 10 bases. The junction had 3 bases not matched to a gene; V was cut back by 2 bases and J by 5 bases. In germline, CDR1 is SGHRS, CDR2 YFSETQ. The CDR3 extends over 14 amino acids. The CDR3 DNA follows: TGCGCCAGCAGCTTCGGGACAGGGGACGAGACCCAGTACTTC. Protein product: CASSFGTGDETQYF. Drawing the rest from reference TRBV5-1 and TRBJ2-5, the complete variable domain is KAGVTQTPRYLIKTRGQQVTLSCSPISGHRSVSWYQQTPGQGLQFLFEYFSETQRNKGNFPGRFSGRQFSNSRSEMNVSTLELGDSALYLCASSFGTGDETQYFGPGTRLLVL.

This clonotype showed up just a few times. V is TRBV29-1 and J is TRBJ2-7, with TRBD1 matching over 8 bases. V was clipped by 6 bases and J by 1 base; unmatched bases: 5. CDR1 and CDR2 from the germline V gene are SQVTM and ANQGSEA. The CDR3 is made up of 13 amino acids. The CDR3 coding sequence is TGCAGCGTCCGGGACAGGAAATCCTACGAGCAGTACTTC. Protein sequence: CSVRDRKSYEQYF.

In its sample, this clonotype was seen a few times. This chain joins TRBV5-6 and TRBJ2-1; D is perhaps TRBD2 (6 bases). Germline CDR1 reads SGHDT; CDR2 reads YYEEEE. With 0 bases removed from V and 9 bases from J, the gap between germline ends came to 10 bases. CDR3 length: 13 amino acids. CDR3: CASSLVSRGEQFF. The DNA for the CDR3 is TGTGCCAGCAGCTTGGTATCGCGGGGTGAGCAGTTCTTC.

The rearrangement uses TRBV30 and TRBJ2-5; 7 nucleotides match TRBD2. The germline gives CDR1 GTSNPN, CDR2 SVGIG (reference sequence). V lost 4 bases, J lost 2 bases, and 4 bases stayed unmatched. This CDR3 contains 13 residues. Written as DNA, the CDR3 is TGTGCCTGGACTAGCGGAACACAAGAGACCCAGTACTTC. This translates into CAWTSGTQETQYF.

This clonotype was counted at least ten times. The rearrangement joins TRBV20-1 to TRBJ2-7, with TRBD2 as a possible D gene (5 bases). Germline CDR1 and CDR2: DFQATT and SNEGSKA (reference sequence). CDR3 size: 15 residues. Trimming shortened V by 6 bases and J by 5 bases, and 23 bases separated the two germline ends. The CDR3 reads CSADGRLRAADEQYF. The DNA for the CDR3 is TGCAGTGCCGATGGGCGGTTGCGGGCGGCGGACGAGCAGTACTTC.

The genes are TRBV6-5 and TRBJ2-5, with D perhaps TRBD1 or TRBD2 (6 bases each). Per germline, CDR1 MNHEY and CDR2 SVGAGI. V was cut by 2 bases and J by 5 bases, with 21 bases left in between. The CDR3 is 17 amino acids. The CDR3 nucleotides read TGTGCCAGCAGTTACCGGATACAGGCCCAGGGGAGGGAGACCCAGTACTTC. It translates to CASSYRIQAQGRETQYF.

The chain combines TRBV10-3 with TRBJ1-5, with 7 bases that match TRBD1. Germline values: CDR1 ENHRY, CDR2 SYGVKD. This CDR3 comprises 12 residues. With V trimmed by 10 bases and J by 6 bases, 6 bases remained unmatched. The CDR3 DNA follows: TGTGCCACCTCAACAGGGGTTCAGCCCCAGCATTTT. Residues: CATSTGVQPQHF.

Only a few counts were recorded for this clonotype. The chain joins TRBV12-3 or TRBV12-4 to TRBJ1-5; 8 positions agree with TRBD1. CDR3 length equals 13 residues. V dropped 5 bases and J dropped 6; count of bases not matched to a gene: 3. CDR3 loop: CASSIQGGQPQHF. The CDR3 nucleotides are TGTGCCAGCAGTATACAGGGGGGTCAGCCCCAGCATTTT.

This clonotype has just a few counts. The rearrangement uses TRBV10-3 and TRBJ2-5; D not resolved. CDR1 ENHRY and CDR2 SYGVKD come from the germline V gene. The CDR3 consists of 12 residues. The ends were cut back, 3 bases at V and 1 base at J, with 3 bases in the middle. The CDR3 region has the DNA TGTGCCATCAGTGAAGCCCAAGAGACCCAGTACTTC. Protein product: CAISEAQETQYF.

This clonotype has more than one count but fewer than ten. The rearrangement links TRBV7-2 to TRBJ2-1, with 7 nucleotides matching TRBD2. V was pared by 7 bases and J by 5 bases, with 8 bases of the junction left unmatched. There are 14 residues in the CDR3. The germline CDR1 and CDR2 sequences are SGHTA and FQGNSA. The CDR3 loop is CASTPGLTHNEQFF. The CDR3 DNA reads as TGTGCCAGCACCCCGGGACTAACACACAATGAGCAGTTCTTC.